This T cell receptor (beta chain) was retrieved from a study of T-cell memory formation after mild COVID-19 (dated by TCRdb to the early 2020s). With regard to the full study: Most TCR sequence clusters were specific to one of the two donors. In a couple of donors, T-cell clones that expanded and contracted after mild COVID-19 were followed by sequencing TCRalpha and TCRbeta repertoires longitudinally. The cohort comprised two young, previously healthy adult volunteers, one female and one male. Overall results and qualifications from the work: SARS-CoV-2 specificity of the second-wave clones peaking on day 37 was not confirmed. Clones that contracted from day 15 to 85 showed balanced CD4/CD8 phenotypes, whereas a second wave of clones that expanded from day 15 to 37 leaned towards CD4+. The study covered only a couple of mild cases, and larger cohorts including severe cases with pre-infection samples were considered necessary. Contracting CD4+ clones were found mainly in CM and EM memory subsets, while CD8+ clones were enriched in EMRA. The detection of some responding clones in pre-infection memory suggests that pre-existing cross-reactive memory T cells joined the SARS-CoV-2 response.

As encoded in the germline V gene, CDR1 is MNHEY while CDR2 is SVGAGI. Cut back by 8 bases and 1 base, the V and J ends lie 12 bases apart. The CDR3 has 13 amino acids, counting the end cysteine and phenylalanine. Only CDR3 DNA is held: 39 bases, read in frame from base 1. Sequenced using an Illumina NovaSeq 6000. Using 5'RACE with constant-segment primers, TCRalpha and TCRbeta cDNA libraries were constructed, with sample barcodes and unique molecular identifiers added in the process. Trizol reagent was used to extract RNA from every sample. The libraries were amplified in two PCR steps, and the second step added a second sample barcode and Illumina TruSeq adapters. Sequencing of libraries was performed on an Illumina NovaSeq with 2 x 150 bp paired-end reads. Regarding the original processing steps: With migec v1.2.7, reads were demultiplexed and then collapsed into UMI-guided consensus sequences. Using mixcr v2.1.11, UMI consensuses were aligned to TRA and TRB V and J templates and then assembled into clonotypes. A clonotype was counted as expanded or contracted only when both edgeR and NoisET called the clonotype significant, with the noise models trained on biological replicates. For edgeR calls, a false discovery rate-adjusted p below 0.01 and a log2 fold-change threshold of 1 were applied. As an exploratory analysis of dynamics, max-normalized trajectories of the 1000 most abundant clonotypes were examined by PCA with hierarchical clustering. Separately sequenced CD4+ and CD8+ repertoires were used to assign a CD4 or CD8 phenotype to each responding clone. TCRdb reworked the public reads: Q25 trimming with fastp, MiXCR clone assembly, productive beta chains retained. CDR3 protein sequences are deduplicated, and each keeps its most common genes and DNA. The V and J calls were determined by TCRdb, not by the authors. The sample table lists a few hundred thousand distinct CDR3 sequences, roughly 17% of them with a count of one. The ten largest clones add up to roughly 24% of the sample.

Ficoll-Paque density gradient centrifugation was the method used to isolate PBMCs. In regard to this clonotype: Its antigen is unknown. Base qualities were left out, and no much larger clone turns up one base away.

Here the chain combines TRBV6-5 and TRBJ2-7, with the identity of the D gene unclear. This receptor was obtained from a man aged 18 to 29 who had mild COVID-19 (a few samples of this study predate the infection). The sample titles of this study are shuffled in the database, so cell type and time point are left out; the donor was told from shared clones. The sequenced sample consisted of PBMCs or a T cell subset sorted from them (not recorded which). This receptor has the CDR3 CASCQSESYEQYF. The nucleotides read TGTGCCAGCTGTCAGAGCGAATCCTACGAGCAGTACTTC.